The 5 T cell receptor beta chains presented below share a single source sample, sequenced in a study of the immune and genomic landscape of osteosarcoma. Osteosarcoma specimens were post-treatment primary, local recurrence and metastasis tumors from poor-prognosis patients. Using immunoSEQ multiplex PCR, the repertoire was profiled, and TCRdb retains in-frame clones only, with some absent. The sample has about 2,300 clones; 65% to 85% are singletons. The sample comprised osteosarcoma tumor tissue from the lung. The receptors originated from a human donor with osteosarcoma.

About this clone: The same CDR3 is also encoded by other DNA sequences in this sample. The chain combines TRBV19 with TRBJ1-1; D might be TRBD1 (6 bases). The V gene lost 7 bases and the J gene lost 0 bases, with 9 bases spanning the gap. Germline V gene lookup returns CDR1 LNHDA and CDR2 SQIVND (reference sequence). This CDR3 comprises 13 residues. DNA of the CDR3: TGTGCCAGTAAAGGACAGTTGAACACTGAAGCTTTCTTT. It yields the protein CASKGQLNTEAFF.

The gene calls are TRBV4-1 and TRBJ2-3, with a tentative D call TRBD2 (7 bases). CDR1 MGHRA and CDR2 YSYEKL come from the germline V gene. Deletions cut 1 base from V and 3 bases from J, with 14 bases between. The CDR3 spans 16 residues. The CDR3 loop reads CASSQGRGGGTDTQYF. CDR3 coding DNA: TGCGCCAGCAGCCAAGGAAGGGGAGGGGGAACAGATACGCAGTATTTT.

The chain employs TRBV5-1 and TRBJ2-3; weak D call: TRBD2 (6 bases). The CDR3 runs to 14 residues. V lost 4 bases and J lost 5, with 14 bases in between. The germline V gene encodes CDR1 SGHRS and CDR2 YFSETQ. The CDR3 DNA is TGCGCCAGCAGCGTTGGGGACTCACTAGATACGCAGTATTTT. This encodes CASSVGDSLDTQYF.

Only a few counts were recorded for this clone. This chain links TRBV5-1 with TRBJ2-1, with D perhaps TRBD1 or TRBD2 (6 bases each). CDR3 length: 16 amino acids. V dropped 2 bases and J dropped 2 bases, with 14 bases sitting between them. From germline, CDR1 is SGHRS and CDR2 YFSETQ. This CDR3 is CASSLKGGSPYNEQFF. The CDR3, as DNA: TGCGCCAGCAGCTTAAAGGGGGGTAGCCCCTACAATGAGCAGTTCTTC.

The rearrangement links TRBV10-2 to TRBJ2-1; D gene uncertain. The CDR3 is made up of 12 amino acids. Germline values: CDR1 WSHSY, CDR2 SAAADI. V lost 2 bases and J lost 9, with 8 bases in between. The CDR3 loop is CASSERRIEQFF. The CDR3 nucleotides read TGCGCCAGCAGTGAGAGGCGGATTGAGCAGTTCTTC.